Below, 2 T cell receptor beta chains from the same sample are listed, as sequenced in a study of OX40 agonist ivuxolimab in advanced cancers. Repertoires were generated with immunoSEQ multiplex PCR, while TCRdb's copy carries only in-frame clones and drops some. The sample lists around 65,000 clones, about 88% seen once, with 18% in the top ten. The input for sequencing was CD4+ or CD8+ T cells sorted from blood, taken in a trial of the OX40 agonist ivuxolimab. The receptor source for this set is an adult with an advanced solid tumor such as melanoma, head and neck, liver or kidney cancer.

The genes are TRBV5-1 and TRBJ1-2; D unclear. CDR1 is SGHRS, CDR2 YFSETQ, per germline. The CDR3 length is 12 residues. V was pared by 4 bases and J by 4 bases, with 8 bases between. Written as DNA, the CDR3 is TGCGCCAGCAGCATGAACAGCTATGGCTACACCTTC. Residues: CASSMNSYGYTF.

This sequence joins TRBV7-2 and TRBJ2-5, with D unclear. Trimming left V 6 bases short and J 4 bases short, with 9 bases between. CDR3 length: 12 amino acids. The germline V gene has CDR1 SGHTA and CDR2 FQGNSA. The CDR3 region has the DNA TGTGCCAGCAGTCCCCCTAGAGAGACCCAGTACTTC. Its protein product is CASSPPRETQYF.